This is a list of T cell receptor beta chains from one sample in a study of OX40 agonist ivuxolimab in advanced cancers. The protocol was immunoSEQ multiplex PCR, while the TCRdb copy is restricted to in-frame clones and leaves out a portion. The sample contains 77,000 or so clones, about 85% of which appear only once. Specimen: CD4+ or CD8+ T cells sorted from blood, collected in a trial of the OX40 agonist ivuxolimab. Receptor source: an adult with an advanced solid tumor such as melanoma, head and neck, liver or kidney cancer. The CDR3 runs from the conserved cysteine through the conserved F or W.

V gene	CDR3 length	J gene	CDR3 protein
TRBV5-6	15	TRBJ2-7	CASRSLGRAAYEQYF
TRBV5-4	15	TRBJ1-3	CASSPGDFSGNTIYF
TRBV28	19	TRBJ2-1	CASTGGTSGRARPYNEQFF
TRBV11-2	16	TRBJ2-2	CASSLRRGDPTGELFF
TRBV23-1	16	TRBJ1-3	CASSLGTGWRRNTIYF
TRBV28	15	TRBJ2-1	CASSLPGLADNEQFF
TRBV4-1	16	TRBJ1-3	CASSKGSGEAGNTIYF
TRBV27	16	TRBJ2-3	CASSFRDWYEADTQYF
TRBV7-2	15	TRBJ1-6	CASSFFRSYNSPLHF
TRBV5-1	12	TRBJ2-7	CASKDRGYEQYF
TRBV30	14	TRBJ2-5	CAWSRGGKDETQYF
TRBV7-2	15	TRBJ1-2	CASSLGVLGGSGYTF
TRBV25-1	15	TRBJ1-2	CASSGTSGTYYGYTF
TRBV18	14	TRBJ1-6	CASSPTGDNSPLHF
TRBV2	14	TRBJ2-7	CASSEGLVYYEQYF
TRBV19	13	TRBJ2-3	CASRLASTDTQYF
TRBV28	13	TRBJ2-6	CASFFSGANVLTF
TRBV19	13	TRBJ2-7	CASSRTVSYEQYF
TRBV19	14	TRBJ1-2	CASRWPGTGHGYTF
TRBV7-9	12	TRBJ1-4	CASTRETGKLFF
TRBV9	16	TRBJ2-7	CASSVGSRGGVGEQYF
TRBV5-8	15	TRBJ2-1	CASSLGSGRDKEQFF
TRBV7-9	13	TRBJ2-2	CASSDTTTGELFF
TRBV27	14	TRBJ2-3	CASEGTSLGDTQYF
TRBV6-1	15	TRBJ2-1	CASSWTSGRGNEQFF
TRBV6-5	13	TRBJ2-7	CASSYKGASEQYF
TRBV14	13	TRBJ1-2	CASSQGERIGYTF